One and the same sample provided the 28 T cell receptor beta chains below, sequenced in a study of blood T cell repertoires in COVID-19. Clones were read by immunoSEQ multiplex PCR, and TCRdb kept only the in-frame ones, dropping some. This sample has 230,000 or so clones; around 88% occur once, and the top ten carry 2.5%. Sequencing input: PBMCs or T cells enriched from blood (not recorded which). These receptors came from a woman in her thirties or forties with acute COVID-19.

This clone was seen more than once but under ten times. The CDR3 loop reads CASSLGTSGGETQYF. CDR3 DNA: TGTGCCAGCAGCCTTGGGACTAGCGGGGGAGAGACCCAGTACTTC. The chain has TRBV7-6 and TRBJ2-5, with 14 bases lining up with TRBD2. V shed 5 bases, J shed 4 bases, and the junction held 3 bases outside the gene matches. The CDR3 has 15 residues. Germline CDR1 and CDR2: SGHVS and FNYEAQ.

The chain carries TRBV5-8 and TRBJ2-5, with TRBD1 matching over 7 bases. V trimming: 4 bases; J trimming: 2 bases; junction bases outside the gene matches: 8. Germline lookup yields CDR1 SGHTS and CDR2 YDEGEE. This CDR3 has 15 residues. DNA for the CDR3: TGTGCCAGCAGCCCTCGGGACAGACCTCAAGAGACCCAGTACTTC. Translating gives CASSPRDRPQETQYF.

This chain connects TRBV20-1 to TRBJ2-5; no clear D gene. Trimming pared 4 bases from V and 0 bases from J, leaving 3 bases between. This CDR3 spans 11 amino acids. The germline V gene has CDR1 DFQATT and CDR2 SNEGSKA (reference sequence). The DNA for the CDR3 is TGCAGTGCTAACAACCAAGAGACCCAGTACTTC. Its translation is CSANNQETQYF.

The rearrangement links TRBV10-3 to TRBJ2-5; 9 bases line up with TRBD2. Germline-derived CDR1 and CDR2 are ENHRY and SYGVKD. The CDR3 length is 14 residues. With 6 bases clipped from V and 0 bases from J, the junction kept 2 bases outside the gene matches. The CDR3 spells CAIRASGNQETQYF. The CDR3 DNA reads TGTGCCATCAGGGCTAGCGGGAACCAAGAGACCCAGTACTTC.

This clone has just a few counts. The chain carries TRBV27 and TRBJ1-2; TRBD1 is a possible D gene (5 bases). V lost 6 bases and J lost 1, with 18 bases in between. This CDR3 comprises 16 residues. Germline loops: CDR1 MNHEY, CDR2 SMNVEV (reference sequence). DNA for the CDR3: TGTGCCAGCAGACCCGGGGGGACGGCGGGTAACTATGGCTACACCTTC. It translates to CASRPGGTAGNYGYTF.

The CDR3 is CASSPPGTGLGETQYF. For the CDR3, the DNA is TGTGCCAGCTCACCGCCCGGGACAGGGCTCGGGGAGACCCAGTACTTC. The chain joins TRBV18 to TRBJ2-5; 9 bases align to TRBD1. Looked up from germline, CDR1 is KGHSH and CDR2 is LQKENI. This CDR3 region has 16 residues. Trimming took 3 bases from V and 5 from J; bases not matched to a gene: 10.

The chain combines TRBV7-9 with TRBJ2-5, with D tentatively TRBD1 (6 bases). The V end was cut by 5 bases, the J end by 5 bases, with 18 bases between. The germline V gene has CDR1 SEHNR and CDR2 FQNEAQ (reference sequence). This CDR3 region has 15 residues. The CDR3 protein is CASSTPQGRRETQYF. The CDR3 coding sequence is TGTGCCAGCAGCACCCCCCAGGGGCGCAGGGAGACCCAGTACTTC.

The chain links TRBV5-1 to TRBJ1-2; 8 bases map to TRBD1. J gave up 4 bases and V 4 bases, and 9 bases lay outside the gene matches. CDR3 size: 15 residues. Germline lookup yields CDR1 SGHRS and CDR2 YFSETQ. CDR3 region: CASSQEGQAGYGYTF. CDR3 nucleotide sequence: TGCGCCAGCAGCCAAGAGGGACAGGCCGGCTATGGCTACACCTTC.

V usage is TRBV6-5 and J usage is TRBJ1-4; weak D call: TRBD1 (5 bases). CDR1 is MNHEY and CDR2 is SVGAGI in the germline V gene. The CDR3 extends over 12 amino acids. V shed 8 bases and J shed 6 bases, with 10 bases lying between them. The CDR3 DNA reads TGTGCCAGCGGGAAGGGGTATGAAAAACTGTTTTTT. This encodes CASGKGYEKLFF.

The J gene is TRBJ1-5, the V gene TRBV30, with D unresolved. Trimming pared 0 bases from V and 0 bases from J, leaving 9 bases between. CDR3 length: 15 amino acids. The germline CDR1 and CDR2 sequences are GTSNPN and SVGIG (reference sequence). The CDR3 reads CAWSVNSYSNQPQHF. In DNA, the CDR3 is TGTGCCTGGAGTGTAAACAGCTATAGCAATCAGCCCCAGCATTTT.

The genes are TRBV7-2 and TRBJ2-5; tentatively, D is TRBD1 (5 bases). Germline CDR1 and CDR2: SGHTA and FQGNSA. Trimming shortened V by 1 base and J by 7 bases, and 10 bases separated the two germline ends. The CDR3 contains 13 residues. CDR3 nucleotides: TGTGCCAGCAGCTTAGACTGGCAGGGGACCCAGTACTTC. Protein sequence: CASSLDWQGTQYF.

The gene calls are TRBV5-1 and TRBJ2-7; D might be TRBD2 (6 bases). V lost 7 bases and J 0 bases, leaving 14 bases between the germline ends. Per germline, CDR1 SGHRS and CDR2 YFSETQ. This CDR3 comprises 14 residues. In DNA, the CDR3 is TGCGCCAGCCTAAGCGGGCTTAGCTCCTACGAGCAGTACGTC. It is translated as CASLSGLSSYEQYV.

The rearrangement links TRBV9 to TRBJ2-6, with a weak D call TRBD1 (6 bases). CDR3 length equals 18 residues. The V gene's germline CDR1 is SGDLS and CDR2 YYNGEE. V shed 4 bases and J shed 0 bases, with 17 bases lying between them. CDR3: CASSTGTLRSSGANVLTF. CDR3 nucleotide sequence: TGTGCCAGCAGCACCGGGACACTAAGAAGCTCTGGGGCCAACGTCCTGACTTTC.

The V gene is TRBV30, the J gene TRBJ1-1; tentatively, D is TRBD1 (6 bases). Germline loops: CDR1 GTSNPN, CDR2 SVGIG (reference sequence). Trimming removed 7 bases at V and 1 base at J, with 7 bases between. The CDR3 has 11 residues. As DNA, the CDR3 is TGTGCCTTACAGGGGAACACTGAAGCTTTCTTT. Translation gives CALQGNTEAFF.

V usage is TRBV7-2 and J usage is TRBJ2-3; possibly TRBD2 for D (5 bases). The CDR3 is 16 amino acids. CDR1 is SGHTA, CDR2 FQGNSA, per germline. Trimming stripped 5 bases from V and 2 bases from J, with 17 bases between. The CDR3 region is CASSTLAKGATDTQYF. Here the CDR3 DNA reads TGTGCCAGCAGCACCCTAGCCAAGGGAGCCACAGATACGCAGTATTTT.

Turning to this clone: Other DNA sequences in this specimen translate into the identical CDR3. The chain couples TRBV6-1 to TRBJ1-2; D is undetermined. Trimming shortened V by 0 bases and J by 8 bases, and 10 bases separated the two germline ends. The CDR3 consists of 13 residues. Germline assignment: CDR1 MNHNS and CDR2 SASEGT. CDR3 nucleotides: TGTGCCAGCAGTGAAGCGCTCCAGTACGGCTACACCTTC. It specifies CASSEALQYGYTF.

The CDR3 DNA follows: TGCGCCAGCAGCTTCGCTAGCGGGGCCTACAATGAGCAGTTCTTC. Translated: CASSFASGAYNEQFF. The chain employs TRBV5-1 and TRBJ2-1; 9 positions match TRBD2. The CDR3 loop spans 15 amino acids. V gave up 2 bases and J gave up 2 bases; unmatched junction bases: 2. Germline-derived CDR1 and CDR2 are SGHRS and YFSETQ.

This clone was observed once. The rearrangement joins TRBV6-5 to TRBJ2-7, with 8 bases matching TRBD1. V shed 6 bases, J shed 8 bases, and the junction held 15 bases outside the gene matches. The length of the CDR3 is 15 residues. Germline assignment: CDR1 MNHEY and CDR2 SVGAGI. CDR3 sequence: CASSSNPGTGAQQYV. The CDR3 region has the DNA TGTGCCAGCAGCAGCAACCCAGGGACAGGAGCCCAGCAGTACGTC.

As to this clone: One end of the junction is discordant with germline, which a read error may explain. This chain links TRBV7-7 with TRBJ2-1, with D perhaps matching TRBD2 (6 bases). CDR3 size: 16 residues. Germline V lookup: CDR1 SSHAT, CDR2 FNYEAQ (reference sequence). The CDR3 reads CASSTYVLASYNEQFF. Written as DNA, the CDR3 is TGTGCTAGCAGCACCTATGTCCTAGCGTCCTACAATGAGCAGTTCTTC. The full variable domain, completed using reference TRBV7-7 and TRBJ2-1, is GAGVSQSPRYKVTKRGQDVTLRCDPISSHATLYWYQQALGQGPEFLTYFNYEAQPDKSGLPSDRFSAERPEGSISTLTIQRTEQRDSAMYRCASSTYVLASYNEQFFGPGTRLTVL.

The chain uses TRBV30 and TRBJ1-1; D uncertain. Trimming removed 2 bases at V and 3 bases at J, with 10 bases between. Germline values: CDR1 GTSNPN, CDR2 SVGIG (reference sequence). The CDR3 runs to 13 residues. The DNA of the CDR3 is TGTGCCTGGAGTTTAGACGGGGACACTGAAGCTTTCTTT. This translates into CAWSLDGDTEAFF.

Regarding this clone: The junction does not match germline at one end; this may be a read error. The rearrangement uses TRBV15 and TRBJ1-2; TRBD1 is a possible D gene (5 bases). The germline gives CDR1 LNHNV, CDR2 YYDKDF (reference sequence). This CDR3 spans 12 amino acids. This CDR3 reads CATSRGGVYPVF. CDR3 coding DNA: TGTGCCACCAGCAGAGGGGGGGTCTATCCAGTCTTC.

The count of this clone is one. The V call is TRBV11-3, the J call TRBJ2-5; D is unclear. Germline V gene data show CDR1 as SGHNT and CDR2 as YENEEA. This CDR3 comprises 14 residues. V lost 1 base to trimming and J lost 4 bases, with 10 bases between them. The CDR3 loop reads CASSLGPGRETQYF. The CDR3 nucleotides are TGTGCCAGCAGCTTAGGGCCAGGTCGAGAGACCCAGTACTTC.

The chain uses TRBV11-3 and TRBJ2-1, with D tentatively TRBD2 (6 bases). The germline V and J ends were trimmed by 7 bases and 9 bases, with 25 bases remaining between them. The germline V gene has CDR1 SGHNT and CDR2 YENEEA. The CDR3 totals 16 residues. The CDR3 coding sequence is TGTGCCAGCAAGGGGCAGGGAATGATTGGGGGGAGTGAGCAGTTCTTC. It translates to CASKGQGMIGGSEQFF.

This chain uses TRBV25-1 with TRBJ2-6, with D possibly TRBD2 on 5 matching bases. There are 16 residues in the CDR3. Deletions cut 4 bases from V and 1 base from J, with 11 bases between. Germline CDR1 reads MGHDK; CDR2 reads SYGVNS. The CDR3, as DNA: TGTGCCAGCAGTGGCGGGCTAAGATCTGGGGCCAACGTCCTGACTTTC. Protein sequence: CASSGGLRSGANVLTF.

CDR3 region: CASSTPTGLAGGDEQFF. CDR3 sequence (DNA): TGTGCCAGTAGTACCCCGACGGGACTAGCGGGAGGGGATGAGCAGTTCTTC. The chain uses TRBV19 and TRBJ2-1, with 16 bases that match TRBD2. This CDR3 region has 17 residues. The V gene's germline CDR1 is LNHDA and CDR2 SQIVND (reference sequence). The V segment lost 4 bases and the J segment 8 bases; nucleotides outside the gene matches: 8.

CDR3 sequence (DNA): TGTGCCTGGAGACAGGGGAGTCAGCCCCAGCATTTT. Translating it yields CAWRQGSQPQHF. V gene TRBV30 combines with J gene TRBJ1-5; 7 bases align to TRBD1. CDR1 and CDR2 from the germline V gene are GTSNPN and SVGIG (reference sequence). V dropped 3 bases and J dropped 6; count of bases not matched to a gene: 2. This CDR3 region has 12 residues. The variable domain in full, completed from reference TRBV30 and TRBJ1-5, reads SQTIHQWPATLVQPVGSPLSLECTVEGTSNPNLYWYRQAAGRGLQLLFYSVGIGQISSEVPQNLSASRPQDRQFILSSKKLLLSDSGFYLCAWRQGSQPQHFGDGTRLSIL.

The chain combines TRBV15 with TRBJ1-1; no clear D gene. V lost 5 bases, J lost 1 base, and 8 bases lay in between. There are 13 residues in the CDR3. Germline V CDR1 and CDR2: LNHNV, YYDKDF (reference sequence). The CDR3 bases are TGTGCCACCAGCGCGTACAGGAACACTGAAGCTTTCTTT. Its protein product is CATSAYRNTEAFF.

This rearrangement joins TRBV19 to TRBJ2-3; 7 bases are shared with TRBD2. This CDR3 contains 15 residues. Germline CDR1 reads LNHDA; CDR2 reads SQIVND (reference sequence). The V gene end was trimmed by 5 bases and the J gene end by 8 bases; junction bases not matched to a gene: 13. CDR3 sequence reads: CASSSTSPTRGTQYF. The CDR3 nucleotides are TGTGCCAGTAGTTCGACTAGCCCGACCCGGGGTACGCAGTATTTT.